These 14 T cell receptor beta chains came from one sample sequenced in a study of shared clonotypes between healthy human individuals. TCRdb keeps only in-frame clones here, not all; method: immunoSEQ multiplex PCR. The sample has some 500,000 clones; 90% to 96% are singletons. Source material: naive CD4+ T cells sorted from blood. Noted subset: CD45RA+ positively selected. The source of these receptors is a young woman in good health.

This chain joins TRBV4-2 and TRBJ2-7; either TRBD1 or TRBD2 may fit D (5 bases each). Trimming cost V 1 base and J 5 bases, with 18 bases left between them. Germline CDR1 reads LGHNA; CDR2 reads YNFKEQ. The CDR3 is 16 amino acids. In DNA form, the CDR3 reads TGTGCCAGCAGCCAAGCCCGGGACCCCCTTTGGGACGAGCAGTACTTC. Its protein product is CASSQARDPLWDEQYF.

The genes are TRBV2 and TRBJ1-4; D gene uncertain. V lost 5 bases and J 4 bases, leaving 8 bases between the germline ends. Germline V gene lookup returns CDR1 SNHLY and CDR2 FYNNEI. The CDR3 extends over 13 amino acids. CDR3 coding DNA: TGTGCCAGCAGTAACCGGCGTAATGAAAAACTGTTTTTT. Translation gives CASSNRRNEKLFF. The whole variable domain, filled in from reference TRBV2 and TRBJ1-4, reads EPEVTQTPSHQVTQMGQEVILRCVPISNHLYFYWYRQILGQKVEFLVSFYNNEISEKSEIFDDQFSVERPDGSNFTLKIRSTKLEDSAMYFCASSNRRNEKLFFGSGTQLSVL.

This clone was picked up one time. CDR3 loop: CASSYLTGGGTEAFF. DNA of the CDR3: TGTGCCAGCAGTTATCTTACAGGGGGGGGGACTGAAGCTTTCTTT. The chain carries TRBV6-6 and TRBJ1-1; 8 positions agree with TRBD1. The CDR3 is 15 residues long. Looked up from germline, CDR1 is MNHNY and CDR2 is SVGAGI (reference sequence). V shed 3 bases, J shed 5 bases, and the junction held 8 bases outside the gene matches.

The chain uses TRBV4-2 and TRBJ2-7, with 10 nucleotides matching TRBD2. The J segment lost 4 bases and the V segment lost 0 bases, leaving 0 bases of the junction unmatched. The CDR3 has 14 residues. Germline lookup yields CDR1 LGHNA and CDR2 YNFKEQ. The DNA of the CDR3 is TGTGCCAGCAGCCAAGAGACTAGCGGGTACGAGCAGTACTTC. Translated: CASSQETSGYEQYF.

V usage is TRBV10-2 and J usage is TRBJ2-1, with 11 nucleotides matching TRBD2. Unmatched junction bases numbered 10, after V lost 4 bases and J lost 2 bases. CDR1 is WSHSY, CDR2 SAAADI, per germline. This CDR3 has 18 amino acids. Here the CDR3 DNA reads TGCGCCAGCAGTGCACAAGGACTAGCGGGCCGTACCTACAATGAGCAGTTCTTC. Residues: CASSAQGLAGRTYNEQFF.

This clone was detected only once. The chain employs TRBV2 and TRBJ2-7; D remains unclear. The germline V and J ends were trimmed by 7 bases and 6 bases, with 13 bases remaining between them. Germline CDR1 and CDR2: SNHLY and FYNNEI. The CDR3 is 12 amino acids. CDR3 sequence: CASTRPGPEQYF. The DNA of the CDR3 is TGTGCCAGCACAAGACCAGGACCCGAGCAGTACTTC. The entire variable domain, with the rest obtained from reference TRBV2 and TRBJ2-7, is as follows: EPEVTQTPSHQVTQMGQEVILRCVPISNHLYFYWYRQILGQKVEFLVSFYNNEISEKSEIFDDQFSVERPDGSNFTLKIRSTKLEDSAMYFCASTRPGPEQYFGPGTRLTVT.

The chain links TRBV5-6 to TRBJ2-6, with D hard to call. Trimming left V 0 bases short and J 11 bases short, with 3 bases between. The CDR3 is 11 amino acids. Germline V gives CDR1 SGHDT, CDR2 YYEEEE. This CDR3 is CASSLADVLTF. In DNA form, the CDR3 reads TGTGCCAGCAGCTTGGCTGACGTCCTGACTTTC.

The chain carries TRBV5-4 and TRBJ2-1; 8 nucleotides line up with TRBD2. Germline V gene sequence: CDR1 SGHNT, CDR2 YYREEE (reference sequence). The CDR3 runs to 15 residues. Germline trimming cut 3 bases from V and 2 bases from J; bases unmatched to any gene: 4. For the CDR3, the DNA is TGTGCCAGCAGCTCGGGGGGGGTGGCCTACAATGAGCAGTTCTTC. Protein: CASSSGGVAYNEQFF.

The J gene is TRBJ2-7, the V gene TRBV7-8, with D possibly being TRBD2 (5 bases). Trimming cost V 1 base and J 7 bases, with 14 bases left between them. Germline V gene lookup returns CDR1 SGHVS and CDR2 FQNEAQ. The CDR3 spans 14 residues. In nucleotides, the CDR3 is TGTGCCAGCAGCTTAGTCCTACTAGGTAGGGAGCAGTACTTC. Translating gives CASSLVLLGREQYF.

CDR3 residues: CASSPRGGGRETQYF. Here the CDR3 DNA reads TGCGCCAGCAGCCCCCGGGGAGGGGGACGAGAGACCCAGTACTTC. The chain recombines TRBV5-1 with TRBJ2-5; the D gene is possibly TRBD2 (7 bases). This CDR3 comprises 15 residues. The ends were cut back, 4 bases at V and 4 bases at J, with 17 bases in the middle. Germline CDR1 reads SGHRS; CDR2 reads YFSETQ.

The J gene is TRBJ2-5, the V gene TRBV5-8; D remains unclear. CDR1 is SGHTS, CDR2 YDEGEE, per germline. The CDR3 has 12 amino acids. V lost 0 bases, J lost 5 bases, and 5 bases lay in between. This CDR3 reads CASSLVGETQYF. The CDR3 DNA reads TGTGCCAGCAGCTTGGTGGGGGAGACCCAGTACTTC.

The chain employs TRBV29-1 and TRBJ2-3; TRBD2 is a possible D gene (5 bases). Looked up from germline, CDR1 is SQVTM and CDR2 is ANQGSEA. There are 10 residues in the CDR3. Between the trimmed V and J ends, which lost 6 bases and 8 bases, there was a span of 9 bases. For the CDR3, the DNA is TGCAGCGTCGAAACTAGTACGCAGTATTTT. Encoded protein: CSVETSTQYF.

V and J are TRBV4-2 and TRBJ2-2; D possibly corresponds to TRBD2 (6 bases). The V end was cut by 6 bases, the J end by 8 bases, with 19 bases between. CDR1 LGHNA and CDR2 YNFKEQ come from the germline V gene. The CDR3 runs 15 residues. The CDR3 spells CASRTSGSRLGELFF. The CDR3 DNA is TGTGCCAGCAGGACCAGCGGGTCCCGCCTTGGGGAGCTGTTTTTT.

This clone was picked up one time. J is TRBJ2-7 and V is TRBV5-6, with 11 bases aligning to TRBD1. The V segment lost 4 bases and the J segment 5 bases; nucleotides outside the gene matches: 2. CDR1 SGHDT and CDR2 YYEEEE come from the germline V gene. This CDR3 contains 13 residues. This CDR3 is CASSTGQGDEQYF. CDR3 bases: TGTGCCAGCAGCACGGGACAGGGGGACGAGCAGTACTTC.